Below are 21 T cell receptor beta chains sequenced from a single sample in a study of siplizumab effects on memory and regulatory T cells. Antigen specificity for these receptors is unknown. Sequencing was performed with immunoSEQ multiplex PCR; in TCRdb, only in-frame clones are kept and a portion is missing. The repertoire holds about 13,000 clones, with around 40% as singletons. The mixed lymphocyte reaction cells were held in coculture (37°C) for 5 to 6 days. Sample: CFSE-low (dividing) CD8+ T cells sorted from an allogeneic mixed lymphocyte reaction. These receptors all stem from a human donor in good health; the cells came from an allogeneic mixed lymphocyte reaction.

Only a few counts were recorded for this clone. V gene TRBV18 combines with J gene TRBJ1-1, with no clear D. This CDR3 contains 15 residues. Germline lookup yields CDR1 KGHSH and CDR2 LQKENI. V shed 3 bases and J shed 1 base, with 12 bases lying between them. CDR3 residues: CASSPEPMPNTEAFF. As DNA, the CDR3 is TGTGCCAGCTCACCTGAACCTATGCCGAACACTGAAGCTTTCTTT.

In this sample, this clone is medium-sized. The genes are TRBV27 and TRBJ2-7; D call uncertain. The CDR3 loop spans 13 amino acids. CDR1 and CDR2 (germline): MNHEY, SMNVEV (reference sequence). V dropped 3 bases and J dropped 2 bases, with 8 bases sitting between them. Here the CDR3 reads CASSFSGAYEQYF. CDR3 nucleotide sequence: TGTGCCAGCAGTTTTTCTGGGGCCTACGAGCAGTACTTC.

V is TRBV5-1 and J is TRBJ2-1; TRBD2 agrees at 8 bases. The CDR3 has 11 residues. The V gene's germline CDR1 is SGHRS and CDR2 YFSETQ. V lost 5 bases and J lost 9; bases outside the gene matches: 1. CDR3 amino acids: CASSREGEQFF. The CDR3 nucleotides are TGCGCCAGCAGTCGGGAGGGTGAGCAGTTCTTC.

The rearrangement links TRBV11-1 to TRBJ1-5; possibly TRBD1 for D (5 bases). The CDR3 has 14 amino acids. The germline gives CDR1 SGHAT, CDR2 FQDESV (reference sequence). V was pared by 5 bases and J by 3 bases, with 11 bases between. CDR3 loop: CASSQPGHNQPQHF. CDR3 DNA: TGTGCCAGCAGCCAGCCAGGGCACAATCAGCCCCAGCATTTT.

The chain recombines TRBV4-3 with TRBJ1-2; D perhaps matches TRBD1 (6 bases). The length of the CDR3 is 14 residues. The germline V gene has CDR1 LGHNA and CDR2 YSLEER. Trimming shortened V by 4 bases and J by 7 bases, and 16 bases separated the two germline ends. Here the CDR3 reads CASSREAGEGGYTF. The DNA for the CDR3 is TGCGCCAGCAGCCGAGAAGCAGGGGAGGGTGGCTACACCTTC.

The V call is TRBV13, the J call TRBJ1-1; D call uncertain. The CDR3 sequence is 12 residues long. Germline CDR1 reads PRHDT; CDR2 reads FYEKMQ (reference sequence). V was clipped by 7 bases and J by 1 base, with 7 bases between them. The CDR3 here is CASTEWNTEAFF. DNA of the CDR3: TGTGCCAGCACTGAGTGGAACACTGAAGCTTTCTTT.

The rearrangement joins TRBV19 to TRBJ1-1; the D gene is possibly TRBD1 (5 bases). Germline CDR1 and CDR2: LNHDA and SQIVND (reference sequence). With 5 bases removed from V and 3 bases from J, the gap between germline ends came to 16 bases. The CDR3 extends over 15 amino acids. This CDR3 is CASSVPGPGYTEAFF. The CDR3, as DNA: TGTGCCAGTAGTGTCCCGGGACCCGGGTACACTGAAGCTTTCTTT. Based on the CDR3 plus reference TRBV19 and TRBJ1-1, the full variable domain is DGGITQSPKYLFRKEGQNVTLSCEQNLNHDAMYWYRQDPGQGLRLIYYSQIVNDFQKGDIAEGYSVSREKKESFPLTVTSAQKNPTAFYLCASSVPGPGYTEAFFGQGTRLTVV.

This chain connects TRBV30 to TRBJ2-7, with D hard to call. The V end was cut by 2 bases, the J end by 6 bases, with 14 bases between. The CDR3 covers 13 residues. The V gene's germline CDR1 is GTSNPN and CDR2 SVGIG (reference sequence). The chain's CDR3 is CAWSSRDNGEQYF. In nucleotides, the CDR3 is TGTGCCTGGAGTTCCCGAGACAACGGCGAGCAGTACTTC.

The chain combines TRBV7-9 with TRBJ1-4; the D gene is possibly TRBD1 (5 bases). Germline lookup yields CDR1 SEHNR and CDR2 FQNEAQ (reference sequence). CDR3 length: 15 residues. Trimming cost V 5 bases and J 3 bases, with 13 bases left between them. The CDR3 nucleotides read TGTGCCAGCAGCGAACTGGGGGTTCCTAATGAAAAACTGTTTTTT. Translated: CASSELGVPNEKLFF. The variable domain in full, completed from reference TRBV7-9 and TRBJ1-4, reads DTGVSQNPRHKITKRGQNVTFRCDPISEHNRLYWYRQTLGQGPEFLTYFQNEAQLEKSRLLSDRFSAERPKGSFSTLEIQRTEQGDSAMYLCASSELGVPNEKLFFGSGTQLSVL.

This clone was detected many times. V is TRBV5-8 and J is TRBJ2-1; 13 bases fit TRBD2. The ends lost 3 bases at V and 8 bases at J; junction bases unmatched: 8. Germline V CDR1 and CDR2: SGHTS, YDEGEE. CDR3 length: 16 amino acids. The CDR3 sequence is CASSWTSGGLFDEQFF. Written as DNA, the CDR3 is TGTGCCAGCAGCTGGACTAGCGGGGGCCTTTTCGATGAGCAGTTCTTC.

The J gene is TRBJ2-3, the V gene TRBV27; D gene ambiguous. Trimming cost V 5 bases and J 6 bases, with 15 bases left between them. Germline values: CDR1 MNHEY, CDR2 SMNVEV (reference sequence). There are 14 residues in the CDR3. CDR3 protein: CASSPLVYTDTQYF. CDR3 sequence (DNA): TGTGCCAGCAGTCCCCTTGTGTACACGGATACGCAGTATTTT.

CDR3 in amino acids: CASRHDSEAFF. The CDR3 region has the DNA TGTGCCAGCAGACACGACAGTGAAGCTTTCTTT. The V gene is TRBV6-5, the J gene TRBJ1-1, with D maybe TRBD1 (5 bases). CDR1 MNHEY and CDR2 SVGAGI come from the germline V gene. Trimming pared 6 bases from V and 7 bases from J, leaving 9 bases between. The CDR3 runs 11 residues.

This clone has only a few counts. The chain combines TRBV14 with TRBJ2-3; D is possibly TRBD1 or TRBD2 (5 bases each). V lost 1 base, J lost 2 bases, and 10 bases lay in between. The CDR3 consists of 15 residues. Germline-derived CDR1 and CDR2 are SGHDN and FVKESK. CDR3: CASSQAGTYTDTQYF. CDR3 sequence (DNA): TGTGCCAGCAGCCAAGCCGGGACCTACACAGATACGCAGTATTTT.

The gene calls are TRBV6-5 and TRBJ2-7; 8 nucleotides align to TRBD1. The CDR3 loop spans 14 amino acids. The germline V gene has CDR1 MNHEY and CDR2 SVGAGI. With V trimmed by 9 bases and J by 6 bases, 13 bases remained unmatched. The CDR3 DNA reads TGTGCCAGAAGCGGAGGGCAGGGGGCGGGCGAGCAGTACTTC. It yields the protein CARSGGQGAGEQYF.

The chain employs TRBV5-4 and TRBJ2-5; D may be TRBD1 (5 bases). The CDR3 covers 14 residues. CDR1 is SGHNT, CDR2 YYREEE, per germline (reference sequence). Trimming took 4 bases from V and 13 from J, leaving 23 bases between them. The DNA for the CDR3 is TGTGCCAGCAGCCCCCGGCAGTCAGGGCCCGACCTGTACTTC. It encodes CASSPRQSGPDLYF.

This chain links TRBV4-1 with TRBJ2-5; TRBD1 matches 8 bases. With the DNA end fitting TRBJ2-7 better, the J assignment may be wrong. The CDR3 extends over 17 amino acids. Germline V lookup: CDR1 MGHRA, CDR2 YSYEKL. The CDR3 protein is CASSQRPGTGNSYEQYF. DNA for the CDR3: TGCGCCAGCAGCCAGAGGCCCGGGACAGGAAACTCCTACGAGCAGTACTTC.

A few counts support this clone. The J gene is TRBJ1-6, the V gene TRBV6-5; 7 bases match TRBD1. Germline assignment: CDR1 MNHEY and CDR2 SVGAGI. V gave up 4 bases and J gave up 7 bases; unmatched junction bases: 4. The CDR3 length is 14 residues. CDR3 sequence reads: CASSWAGGNSPLHF. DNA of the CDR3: TGTGCCAGCAGTTGGGCAGGGGGAAATTCACCCCTCCACTTT.

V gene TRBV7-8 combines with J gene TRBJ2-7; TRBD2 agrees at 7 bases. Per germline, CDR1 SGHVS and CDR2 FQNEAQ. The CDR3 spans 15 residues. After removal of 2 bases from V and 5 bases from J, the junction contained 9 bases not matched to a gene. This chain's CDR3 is CASSLTGGLSDEQYF. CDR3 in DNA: TGTGCCAGCAGCTTAACGGGGGGACTATCAGACGAGCAGTACTTC.

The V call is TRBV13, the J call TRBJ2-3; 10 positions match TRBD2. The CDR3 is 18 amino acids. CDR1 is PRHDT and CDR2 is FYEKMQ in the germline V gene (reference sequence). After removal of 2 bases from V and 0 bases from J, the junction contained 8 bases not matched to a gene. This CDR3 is CASSLFSSGSPSTDTQYF. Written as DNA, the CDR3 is TGTGCCAGCAGCTTATTTTCTAGCGGGAGTCCTAGCACAGATACGCAGTATTTT.

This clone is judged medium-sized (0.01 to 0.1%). The CDR3 is CASSLGGTYEQYF. The CDR3 nucleotides are TGTGCCAGCAGTCTGGGGGGAACCTACGAGCAGTACTTC. V and J are TRBV27 and TRBJ2-7; a possible D gene is TRBD2 (6 bases). Germline CDR1 and CDR2: MNHEY and SMNVEV (reference sequence). Trimming shortened V by 5 bases and J by 2 bases, and 10 bases separated the two germline ends. This CDR3 is 13 amino acids long.

CDR3 loop: CAISLGLAGSNGELFF. The CDR3 coding sequence is TGTGCCATCAGCCTCGGACTAGCGGGATCTAACGGGGAGCTGTTTTTT. The J gene is TRBJ2-2, the V gene TRBV10-3, with 12 bases identical to TRBD2. Germline values: CDR1 ENHRY, CDR2 SYGVKD. V lost 6 bases to trimming and J lost 7 bases; unmatched junction nucleotides: 9. CDR3 length equals 16 residues.